This TCR beta chain comes out of a study of blood T cell repertoires in COVID-19 (dated by TCRdb to about 2020). About the study as a whole: Collaborator samples came from the United States, Italy and Spain and covered acute and convalescent phases of COVID-19. The prospective study material was composed of cDNA or gDNA derived from T cells, B-cell-depleted T cells, or PBMCs. Deeply sampled blood TCRbeta repertoires from subjects exposed to, actively infected with, or recovered from COVID-19 were included in the dataset. The repertoires were released in a freely available public database meant as a resource for research on the immune response to SARS-CoV-2. Samples came from the ongoing ImmuneRACE study (first 160 participants) plus 1,254 subjects from 6 global collaborators. A de-identified subject ID, COVID-19 status, age in years and sex were almost always included in the sample metadata. HLA class I and class II types, where available, came from metadata supplied by the sample provider rather than from assay-based typing. What the study reported, not specific to this receptor: The amount of clinical and demographic metadata varied by source and participant and was provided uncurated.

V lost 3 bases and J lost 2 bases; the stretch between them is 11 bases long. Inclusive of the bounding cysteine and phenylalanine, the CDR3 is 15 residues long. Only CDR3 DNA remains: 45 bases, in frame from the first base. The germline V gene (reference sequence) supplies CDR1 LNHDA and CDR2 SQIVND. TCRbeta CDR3 regions were amplified from genomic DNA using the immunoSEQ Assay, a bias-controlled multiplex PCR. In the authors' own workflow: The number of nucleated cells in each sample was estimated by amplification of reference gene primers within the assay. To quantify the absolute abundance of each unique TCRbeta CDR3 rearrangement, sequence reads were collapsed and filtered. For each sample, productive Simpson clonality was calculated by taking the square root of Simpson's diversity index across productive rearrangements. TCRdb provides this immuneACCESS table in a form limited to in-frame rearrangements. Some clones are lacking; in checked studies, under half of them reflect an unresolved V gene, and why the rest are absent is not known. V, J and clone size reflect that table, while D and trimming were determined from the DNA. A total of 350,000 or so clones appear in this sample, roughly 89% of them only once. The ten largest clonotypes hold roughly 4% of the sample.

Concerning this clone itself: Its antigen has not been determined. No base quality information exists; no much larger clone differs at one position.

One collaborating source in Seattle enrolled patients while the patients were actively infected and followed the patients over time throughout the course of disease. The collaborating institutions used their own protocols to collect whole blood in K2EDTA tubes. Collaborator samples were shipped for TCRbeta analysis as frozen whole blood, isolated PBMCs, or DNA extracted from either sample type. Sequencing was done on a sample of peripheral blood. The sequence was obtained from a woman aged 55-75 years with COVID-19, enrolled during active disease. The rearrangement joined TRBV19 to TRBJ1-5; TRBD1 could be the D gene, as 5 bases match. The DNA sequence reads TGTGCCAGTAGTATTATAGACAGAGGCAATCAGCCCCAGCATTTT. Its coded protein is CASSIIDRGNQPQHF.